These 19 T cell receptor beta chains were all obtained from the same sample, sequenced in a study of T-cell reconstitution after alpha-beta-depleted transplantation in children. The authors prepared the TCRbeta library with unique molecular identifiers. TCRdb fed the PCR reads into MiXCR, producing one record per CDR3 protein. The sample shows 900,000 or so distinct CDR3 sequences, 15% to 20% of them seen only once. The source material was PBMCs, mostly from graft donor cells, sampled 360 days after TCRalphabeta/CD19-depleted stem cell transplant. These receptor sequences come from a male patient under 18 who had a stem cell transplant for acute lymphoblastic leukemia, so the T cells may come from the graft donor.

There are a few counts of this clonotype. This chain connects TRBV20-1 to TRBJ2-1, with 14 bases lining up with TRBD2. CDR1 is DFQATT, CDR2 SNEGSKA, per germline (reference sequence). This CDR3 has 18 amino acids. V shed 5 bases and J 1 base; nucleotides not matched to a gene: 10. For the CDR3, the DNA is TGCAGTGCTCCGTCCGGGACTAGCGGGAGATCGTCCTACAATGAGCAGTTCTTC. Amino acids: CSAPSGTSGRSSYNEQFF.

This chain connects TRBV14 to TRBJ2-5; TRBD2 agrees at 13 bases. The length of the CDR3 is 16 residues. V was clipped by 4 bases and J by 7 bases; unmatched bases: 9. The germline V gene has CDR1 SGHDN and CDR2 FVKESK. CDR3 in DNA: TGTGCCAGCAGCCTTGGACTAGCGGGAGTTCCAGGGACCCAGTACTTC. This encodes CASSLGLAGVPGTQYF.

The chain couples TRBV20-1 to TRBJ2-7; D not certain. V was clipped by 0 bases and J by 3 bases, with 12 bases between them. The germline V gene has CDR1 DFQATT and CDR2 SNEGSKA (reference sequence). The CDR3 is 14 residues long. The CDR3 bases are TGCAGTGCTAGAGATAATTCCAATTTCTACGAGCAGTACTTC. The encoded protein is CSARDNSNFYEQYF.

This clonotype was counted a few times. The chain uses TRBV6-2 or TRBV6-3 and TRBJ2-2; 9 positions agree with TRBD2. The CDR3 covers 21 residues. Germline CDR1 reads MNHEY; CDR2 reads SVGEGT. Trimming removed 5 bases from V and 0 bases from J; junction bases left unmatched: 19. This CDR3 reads CASSPSGAFSGGSANTGELFF. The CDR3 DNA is TGTGCCAGCAGTCCTAGTGGGGCCTTTAGCGGGGGCTCCGCGAACACCGGGGAGCTGTTTTTT.

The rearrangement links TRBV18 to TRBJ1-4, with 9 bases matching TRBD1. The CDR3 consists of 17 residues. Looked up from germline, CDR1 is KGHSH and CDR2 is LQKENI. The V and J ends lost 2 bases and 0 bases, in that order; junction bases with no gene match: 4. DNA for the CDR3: TGTGCCAGCTCACCATCGGGACAGGGAGCAACTAATGAAAAACTGTTTTTT. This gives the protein CASSPSGQGATNEKLFF.

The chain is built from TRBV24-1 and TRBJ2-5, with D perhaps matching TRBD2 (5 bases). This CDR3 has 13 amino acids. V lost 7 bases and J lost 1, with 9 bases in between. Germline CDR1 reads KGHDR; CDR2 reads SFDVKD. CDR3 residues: CATSDGVQETQYF. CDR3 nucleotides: TGTGCCACCAGCGACGGGGTCCAAGAGACCCAGTACTTC.

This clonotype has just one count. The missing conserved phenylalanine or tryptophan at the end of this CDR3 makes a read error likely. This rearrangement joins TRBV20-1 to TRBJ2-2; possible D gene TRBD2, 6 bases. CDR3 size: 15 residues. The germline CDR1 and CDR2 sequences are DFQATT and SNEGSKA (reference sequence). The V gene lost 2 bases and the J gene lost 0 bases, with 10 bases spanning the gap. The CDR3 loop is CSARPWGANTGELFY. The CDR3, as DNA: TGCAGTGCTAGACCCTGGGGGGCGAACACCGGGGAGCTGTTTTAT.

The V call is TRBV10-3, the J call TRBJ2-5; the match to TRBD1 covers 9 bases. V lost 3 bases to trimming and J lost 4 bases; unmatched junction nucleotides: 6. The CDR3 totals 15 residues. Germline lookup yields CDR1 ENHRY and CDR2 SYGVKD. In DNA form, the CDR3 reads TGTGCCATCAGTGACTTAACAGGGGGCGGAGAGACCCAGTACTTC. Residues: CAISDLTGGGETQYF.

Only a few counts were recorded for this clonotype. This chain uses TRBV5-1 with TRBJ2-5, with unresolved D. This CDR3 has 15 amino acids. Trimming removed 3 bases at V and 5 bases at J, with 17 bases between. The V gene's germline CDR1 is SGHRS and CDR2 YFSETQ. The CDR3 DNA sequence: TGCGCCAGCAGCTCCCCGGAGACGATAGGCGAGACCCAGTACTTC. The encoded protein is CASSSPETIGETQYF.

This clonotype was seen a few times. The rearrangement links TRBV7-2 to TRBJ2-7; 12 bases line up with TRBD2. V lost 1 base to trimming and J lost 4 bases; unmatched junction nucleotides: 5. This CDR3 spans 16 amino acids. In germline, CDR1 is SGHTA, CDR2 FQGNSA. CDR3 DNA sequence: TGTGCCAGCAGCTTAGAGGGGCTAGCGGGAGGGTACGAGCAGTACTTC. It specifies CASSLEGLAGGYEQYF. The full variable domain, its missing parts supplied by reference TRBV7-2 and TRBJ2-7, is GAGVSQSPSNKVTEKGKDVELRCDPISGHTALYWYRQSLGQGLEFLIYFQGNSAPDKSGLPSDRFSAERTGGSVSTLTIQRTQQEDSAVYLCASSLEGLAGGYEQYFGPGTRLTVT.

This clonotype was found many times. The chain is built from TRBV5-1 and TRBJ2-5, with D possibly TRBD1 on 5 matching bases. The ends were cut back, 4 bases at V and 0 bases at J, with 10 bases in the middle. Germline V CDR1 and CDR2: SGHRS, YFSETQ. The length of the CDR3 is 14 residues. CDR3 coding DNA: TGCGCCAGCAGCGGGGCTGACTACCAAGAGACCCAGTACTTC. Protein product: CASSGADYQETQYF.

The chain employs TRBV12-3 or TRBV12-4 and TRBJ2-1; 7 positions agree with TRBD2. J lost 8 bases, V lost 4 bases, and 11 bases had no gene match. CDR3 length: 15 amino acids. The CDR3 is CASSSRTSSGYEQFF. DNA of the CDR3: TGTGCCAGCAGTTCACGGACTAGTTCGGGGTATGAGCAGTTCTTC.

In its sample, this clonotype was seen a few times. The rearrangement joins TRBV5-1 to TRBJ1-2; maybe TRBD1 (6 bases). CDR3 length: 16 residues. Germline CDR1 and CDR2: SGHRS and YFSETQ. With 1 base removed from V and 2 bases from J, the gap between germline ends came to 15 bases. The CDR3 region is CASSLFAGAVNYGYTF. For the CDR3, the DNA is TGCGCCAGCAGCTTGTTCGCGGGGGCTGTAAACTATGGCTACACCTTC.

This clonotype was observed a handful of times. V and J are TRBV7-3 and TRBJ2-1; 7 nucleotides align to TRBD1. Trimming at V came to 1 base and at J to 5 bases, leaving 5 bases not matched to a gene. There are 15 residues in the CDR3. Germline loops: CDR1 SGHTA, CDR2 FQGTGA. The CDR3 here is CASSLKGGSNNEQFF. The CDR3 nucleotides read TGTGCCAGCAGCTTAAAAGGGGGCTCTAACAATGAGCAGTTCTTC.

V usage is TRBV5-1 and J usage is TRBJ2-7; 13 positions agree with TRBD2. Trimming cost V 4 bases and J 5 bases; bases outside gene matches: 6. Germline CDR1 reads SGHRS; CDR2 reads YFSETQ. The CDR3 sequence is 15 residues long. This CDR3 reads CASSRRTSGRHEQYF. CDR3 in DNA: TGCGCCAGCAGCAGGAGGACTAGCGGGAGACACGAGCAGTACTTC.

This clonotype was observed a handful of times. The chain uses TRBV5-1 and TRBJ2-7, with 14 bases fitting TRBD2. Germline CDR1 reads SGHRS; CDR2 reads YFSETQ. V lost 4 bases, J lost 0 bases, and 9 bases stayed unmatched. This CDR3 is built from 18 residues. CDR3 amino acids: CASSLLPGLAGVSYEQYF. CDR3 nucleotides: TGCGCCAGCAGCCTGTTGCCGGGACTAGCGGGAGTCTCCTACGAGCAGTACTTC.

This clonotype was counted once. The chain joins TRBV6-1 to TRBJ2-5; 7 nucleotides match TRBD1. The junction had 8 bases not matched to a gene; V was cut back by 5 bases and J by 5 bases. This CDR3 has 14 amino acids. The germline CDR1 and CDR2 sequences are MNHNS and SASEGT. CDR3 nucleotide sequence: TGTGCCAGCAGTCCCGGGACAGCCCACGAGACCCAGTACTTC. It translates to CASSPGTAHETQYF.

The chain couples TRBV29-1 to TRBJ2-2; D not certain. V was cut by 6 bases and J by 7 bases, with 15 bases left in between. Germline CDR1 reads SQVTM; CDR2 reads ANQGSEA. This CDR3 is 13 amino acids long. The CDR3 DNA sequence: TGCAGCGTCCTCCTGCTTTCTAGCGGGGAGCTGTTTTTT. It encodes CSVLLLSSGELFF.

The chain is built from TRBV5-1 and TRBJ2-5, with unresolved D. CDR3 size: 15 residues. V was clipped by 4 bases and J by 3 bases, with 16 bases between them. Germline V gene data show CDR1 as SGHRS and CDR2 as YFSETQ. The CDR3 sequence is CASSLMVTAKETQYF. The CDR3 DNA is TGCGCCAGCAGCCTAATGGTGACCGCGAAAGAGACCCAGTACTTC.